This T cell receptor (beta chain) was obtained from a study of CD4 T cells in relation to SARS-CoV-2 and coronaviruses. General study points: Crossreactivity was assessed only for spike protein, not other viral proteins. Each donor contributed either pre-pandemic or post-infection samples, not both.

Assay used: immunoSEQ multiplex PCR; TCRdb lists only in-frame clones, some missing. The data show just over 35,000 clones, about 80% seen once. As regards this clone: Its antigen is as yet unknown.

The sample taken for sequencing was naive CD4+ T cells from PBMCs, cultured in vitro. The subset denotes: naive CD4+ T cells isolated by negative enrichment. This TCR was recovered from an adult with COVID-19.

CDR3 sequence reads: CASSFPSLETQYF. As DNA, the CDR3 is TGTGCCAGCAGTTTTCCAAGCTTGGAGACCCAGTACTTC. This chain connects TRBV28 to TRBJ2-5; unclear D gene. Germline V gene lookup returns CDR1 MDHEN and CDR2 SYDVKM. The CDR3 is 13 residues long. Trimming took off 3 bases at V and 5 bases at J, with 10 bases between the two ends. Using reference TRBV28 and TRBJ2-5 for the parts outside the CDR3, the full variable domain is DVKVTQSSRYLVKRTGEKVFLECVQDMDHENMFWYRQDPGLGLRLIYFSYDVKMKEKGDIPEGYSVSREKKERFSLILESASTNQTSMYLCASSFPSLETQYFGPGTRLLVL.